These 18 T cell receptor beta chains were sequenced from one sample in a study of T cells in Graves' hyperthyroidism and ophthalmopathy. The CDR3 regions of TCR beta were amplified from RNA transcripts. An initial round of RT-PCR targeting the TCR CDR3 relied on the HTBI primer set. TCRdb re-called the multiplex PCR reads with MiXCR, one entry per CDR3 protein. The repertoire holds about 520,000 distinct CDR3 sequences, with approximately 25% as singletons. Input material: blood. The receptors derive from a woman in her 30s with Graves' ophthalmopathy.

This clonotype was counted only a few times. The chain uses TRBV5-1 and TRBJ2-5; 7 nucleotides agree with TRBD1. This CDR3 is 15 amino acids long. CDR1 is SGHRS and CDR2 is YFSETQ in the germline V gene. J lost 5 bases, V lost 2 bases, and 9 bases had no gene match. The CDR3 DNA follows: TGCGCCAGCAGCTTAGGGACAGCCAACGGGGAGACCCAGTACTTC. This encodes CASSLGTANGETQYF.

This chain connects TRBV7-2 to TRBJ2-5; 9 nucleotides line up with TRBD2. This CDR3 has 14 amino acids. CDR1 is SGHTA and CDR2 is FQGNSA in the germline V gene. Trimming removed 1 base from V and 6 bases from J; junction bases left unmatched: 3. The chain's CDR3 is CASSLVTSGQTQYF. In DNA, the CDR3 is TGTGCCAGCAGCTTAGTGACTAGCGGCCAGACCCAGTACTTC.

This clonotype was counted ten times or more. The chain recombines TRBV29-1 with TRBJ2-5; D is unclear. Trimming shortened V by 3 bases and J by 5 bases, and 10 bases separated the two germline ends. The germline V gene has CDR1 SQVTM and CDR2 ANQGSEA. There are 12 residues in the CDR3. The CDR3 DNA reads TGCAGCGTTGAGTCGGGCCCGGAGACCCAGTACTTC. Its translation: CSVESGPETQYF.

This clonotype was seen only once. V usage is TRBV6-5 and J usage is TRBJ1-3; no reliable D call. Trimming cost V 0 bases and J 6 bases, with 6 bases left between them. This CDR3 is 13 amino acids long. Germline-derived CDR1 and CDR2 are MNHEY and SVGAGI. CDR3 sequence reads: CASSYSVKNTIYF. DNA of the CDR3: TGTGCCAGCAGTTACTCGGTCAAAAACACCATATATTTT.

V and J are TRBV12-3 or TRBV12-4 and TRBJ1-1, with no clear D. Trimming shortened V by 6 bases and J by 7 bases, and 12 bases separated the two germline ends. The CDR3 consists of 12 residues. CDR3 amino acids: CASSLRRIEAFF. As DNA, the CDR3 is TGTGCCAGCAGCCTCCGGCGGATTGAAGCTTTCTTT.

The sample holds a few counts of this clonotype. V is TRBV20-1 and J is TRBJ1-1; D is perhaps TRBD1 (5 bases). This CDR3 comprises 14 residues. The V and J ends lost 3 bases and 1 base respectively, with 12 bases between them. The germline V gene encodes CDR1 DFQATT and CDR2 SNEGSKA (reference sequence). Here the CDR3 reads CSARSAGRNTEAFF. The CDR3, as DNA: TGCAGTGCTAGGTCCGCAGGGCGGAACACTGAAGCTTTCTTT.

This chain connects TRBV27 to TRBJ1-1; perhaps TRBD1 as D (6 bases). V was pared by 6 bases and J by 1 base, with 15 bases between. CDR3 length equals 15 residues. CDR1 is MNHEY and CDR2 is SMNVEV in the germline V gene (reference sequence). The CDR3 region is CASRVSGHPNTEAFF. Written as DNA, the CDR3 is TGTGCCAGCAGGGTTTCGGGACACCCGAACACTGAAGCTTTCTTT.

This clonotype was recorded at least ten times. The chain couples TRBV5-6 to TRBJ1-2; D not resolved. V was shortened by 3 bases and J by 4 bases, with 10 bases between the two germline ends. Germline V gene data show CDR1 as SGHDT and CDR2 as YYEEEE. The CDR3 has 13 residues. CDR3 sequence (DNA): TGTGCCAGCAGCTCCTCCCCGCCCTATGGCTACACCTTC. Amino acid sequence: CASSSSPPYGYTF. The full variable domain, with the rest looked up from reference TRBV5-6 and TRBJ1-2, is DAGVTQSPTHLIKTRGQQVTLRCSPKSGHDTVSWYQQALGQGPQFIFQYYEEEERQRGNFPDRFSGHQFPNYSSELNVNALLLGDSALYLCASSSSPPYGYTFGSGTRLTVV.

Many counts were recorded for this clonotype. The gene calls are TRBV10-3 and TRBJ1-2, with D perhaps TRBD1 (5 bases). CDR1 ENHRY and CDR2 SYGVKD come from the germline V gene. The V end was cut by 7 bases, the J end by 6 bases, with 12 bases between. The CDR3 consists of 12 residues. In DNA form, the CDR3 reads TGTGCCATCATTAACGACAGCCATGGCTACACCTTC. Translating gives CAIINDSHGYTF.

In its sample, this clonotype was seen many times. The chain couples TRBV20-1 to TRBJ2-4; 10 bases fit TRBD2. Trimming cost V 6 bases and J 3 bases; bases outside gene matches: 8. The CDR3 extends over 15 amino acids. CDR1 is DFQATT, CDR2 SNEGSKA, per germline (reference sequence). The CDR3 DNA is TGCAGTGCGTTGCTAGCGGGGGTCTTCAAAAACATTCAGTACTTC. It codes for CSALLAGVFKNIQYF.

This clonotype was seen ten or more times. This CDR3 reads CASSLYQIVGTGGEQYF. The CDR3 DNA is TGTGCCAGCAGTTTATATCAGATAGTTGGGACAGGCGGCGAGCAGTACTTC. The chain combines TRBV28 with TRBJ2-7; TRBD1 matches at 8 bases. CDR3 length: 17 amino acids. CDR1 is MDHEN and CDR2 is SYDVKM in the germline V gene. V gave up 1 base and J gave up 6 bases; unmatched junction bases: 14.

This clonotype was seen many times. The V gene is TRBV18, the J gene TRBJ2-7; 10 nucleotides agree with TRBD1. J was trimmed by 5 bases and V by 1 base; bases with no gene match: 5. The CDR3 spans 15 residues. Germline V lookup: CDR1 KGHSH, CDR2 LQKENI. The CDR3 DNA reads TGTGCCAGCTCACCACAGGGGACAGGGGAACACGAGCAGTACTTC. This codes for CASSPQGTGEHEQYF.

This clonotype was picked up many times. The J gene is TRBJ1-6, the V gene TRBV20-1; no definite D call. V was clipped by 4 bases and J by 1 base, with 8 bases between them. Germline V CDR1 and CDR2: DFQATT, SNEGSKA (reference sequence). The CDR3 length is 14 residues. For the CDR3, the DNA is TGCAGTGCTACCCCGACGTCCTATAATTCACCCCTCCACTTT. It codes for CSATPTSYNSPLHF.

V and J are TRBV6-2 or TRBV6-3 and TRBJ2-7; D may correspond to TRBD1 or TRBD2 (5 bases each). V lost 11 bases to trimming and J lost 3 bases, with 17 bases between them. The CDR3 length is 13 residues. Germline CDR1 is MNHEY and CDR2 is SVGEGT. The CDR3 reads CACWGPSSYEQYF. The CDR3 DNA reads TGTGCCTGTTGGGGACCCTCAAGCTACGAGCAGTACTTC.

In its sample, this clonotype was seen a few times. A read error may be the cause here, since a much bigger clone is one base away. The rearrangement links TRBV12-3 or TRBV12-4 to TRBJ1-1; weak D call: TRBD1 (5 bases). The CDR3 extends over 13 amino acids. The V gene lost 3 bases and the J gene lost 6 bases, with 11 bases spanning the gap. The CDR3 loop is CASSFEGHSEAFF. CDR3 in DNA: TGTGCCAGCAGTTTTGAGGGGCACTCTGAAGCTTTCTTT.

The chain has TRBV20-1 and TRBJ1-6; D possibly corresponds to TRBD1 (5 bases). The CDR3 has 14 residues. The V gene lost 0 bases and the J gene lost 4 bases, with 7 bases spanning the gap. Germline CDR1 is DFQATT and CDR2 is SNEGSKA (reference sequence). The CDR3 loop is CSARDRVYNSPLHF. DNA for the CDR3: TGCAGTGCTAGAGACAGGGTTTATAATTCACCCCTCCACTTT.

This clonotype was recorded at least ten times. The chain uses TRBV11-2 and TRBJ1-3, with a possible D match to TRBD1 (5 bases). The CDR3 is made up of 16 amino acids. V was clipped by 0 bases and J by 1 base, with 10 bases between them. Germline CDR1 SGHAT, CDR2 FQNNGV. The DNA of the CDR3 is TGTGCCAGCAGCTTAGATCAACCAGGGTCTGGAAACACCATATATTTT. Translating it yields CASSLDQPGSGNTIYF. The full variable domain, in which reference TRBV11-2 and TRBJ1-3 provide the parts outside the CDR3, is EAGVAQSPRYKIIEKRQSVAFWCNPISGHATLYWYQQILGQGPKLLIQFQNNGVVDDSQLPKDRFSAERLKGVDSTLKIQPAKLEDSAVYLCASSLDQPGSGNTIYFGEGSWLTVV.

The rearrangement joins TRBV7-2 to TRBJ1-2; D remains unclear. V lost 3 bases, J lost 4 bases, and 9 bases lay in between. This CDR3 region has 13 residues. Germline V CDR1 and CDR2: SGHTA, FQGNSA. The CDR3 is CASSLGKGYGYTF. CDR3 DNA sequence: TGTGCCAGCAGCTTGGGGAAAGGCTATGGCTACACCTTC.